A single sample gave rise to the 19 T cell receptor beta chains below, sequenced in a study of blood T cells in healthy people across ages. Together with a sample-barcoded 5' primer, a J-beta primer mix was included in a second PCR lasting about 7 to 11 cycles. Each CDR3 protein is one row after TCRdb ran MiXCR on the 5' RACE reads. Counted here are around 1.5 million distinct CDR3 sequences, about 43% occurring once; the ten biggest clones make up 7.9%. Specimen: blood. The receptors were sampled from a woman aged 18-29 years in good health.

This clonotype was counted only a few times. J is TRBJ2-5 and V is TRBV20-1; D is ambiguous. Gene TRBJ2-7 matches the end of the DNA better, so the J call may be wrong. Germline V CDR1 and CDR2: DFQATT, SNEGSKA (reference sequence). CDR3 length equals 11 residues. The CDR3 bases are TGCAGTGCTAGGGCGGCCTACGAGCAGTACTTC. It encodes CSARAAYEQYF.

This clonotype was counted only a few times. The chain combines TRBV11-1 with TRBJ2-1, with D possibly called TRBD1 or TRBD2 (5 bases each). V lost 8 bases to trimming and J lost 9 bases, with 17 bases between them. The CDR3 is made up of 13 amino acids. Germline V CDR1 and CDR2: SGHAT, FQDESV (reference sequence). CDR3 DNA: TGTGCCAGCGGCCCTTGGGACCGGGGTGAGCAGTTCTTC. Amino acid sequence: CASGPWDRGEQFF.

About this clonotype itself: A much larger clone differs from this one at a single base, so this may be a read error. The chain combines TRBV5-5 with TRBJ2-7, with D possibly matching TRBD1 (6 bases). CDR1 SGHKS and CDR2 YYEKEE come from the germline V gene (reference sequence). CDR3 size: 13 residues. CDR3 nucleotides: TGTGCCAACAGCCCCACGGACAGTTACGAGCAGTACTTC. Translating gives CANSPTDSYEQYF.

This chain uses TRBV5-1 with TRBJ2-5, with TRBD1 identical over 9 bases. The J segment lost 11 bases and the V segment lost 0 bases, leaving 11 bases of the junction unmatched. Germline V lookup: CDR1 SGHRS, CDR2 YFSETQ. The CDR3 is made up of 15 amino acids. The CDR3 loop is CASSLEGQGINEQYF. CDR3 coding DNA: TGCGCCAGCAGCTTGGAAGGACAGGGGATCAATGAGCAGTACTTC.

This clonotype occurred many times. J is TRBJ1-1 and V is TRBV27; D is perhaps TRBD1 (5 bases). From germline, CDR1 is MNHEY and CDR2 SMNVEV (reference sequence). The CDR3 covers 13 residues. Deletions cut 3 bases from V and 4 bases from J, with 9 bases between. CDR3 bases: TGTGCCAGCAGTTTTGGGAGGGGCACTGAAGCTTTCTTT. Protein sequence: CASSFGRGTEAFF.

In this sample, this clonotype turned up a few times. This sequence joins TRBV20-1 and TRBJ1-2, with D uncertain. Trimming pared 1 base from V and 6 bases from J, leaving 9 bases between. CDR3 length: 12 residues. Germline CDR1 and CDR2: DFQATT and SNEGSKA (reference sequence). Here the CDR3 DNA reads TGCAGTGCTAGAGTTATTAGTCATGGCTACACCTTC. As protein: CSARVISHGYTF.

This chain joins TRBV30 and TRBJ1-1, with 7 bases matching TRBD1. Germline loops: CDR1 GTSNPN, CDR2 SVGIG (reference sequence). This CDR3 has 12 residues. V dropped 1 base and J dropped 7; count of bases not matched to a gene: 3. In DNA, the CDR3 is TGTGCCTGGAGTGGGGGGACAGTTGAAGCTTTCTTT. Encoded protein: CAWSGGTVEAFF.

V gene TRBV11-2 combines with J gene TRBJ2-5; 14 nucleotides agree with TRBD2. The CDR3 consists of 19 residues. Per the germline V gene, CDR1 is SGHAT and CDR2 is FQNNGV. The junction had 14 bases not matched to a gene; V was cut back by 4 bases and J by 4 bases. The CDR3 sequence: CASSSTLGLAGGGRETQYF. CDR3 sequence (DNA): TGTGCCAGCAGCTCGACCCTCGGACTAGCGGGGGGCGGTCGAGAGACCCAGTACTTC.

The CDR3 sequence is CSAAGWANEKLFF. As DNA, the CDR3 is TGCAGCGCCGCAGGGTGGGCTAATGAAAAACTGTTTTTT. The V call is TRBV29-1, the J call TRBJ1-4, with D maybe TRBD1 (5 bases). Trimming took off 7 bases at V and 3 bases at J, with 12 bases between the two ends. The CDR3 runs to 13 residues. Germline V gives CDR1 SQVTM, CDR2 ANQGSEA.

The V and J genes are TRBV28 and TRBJ1-1; no firm D call. The CDR3 consists of 13 residues. Germline CDR1 reads MDHEN; CDR2 reads SYDVKM. With 5 bases removed from V and 7 bases from J, the gap between germline ends came to 14 bases. For the CDR3, the DNA is TGTGCCAGCAGTGACTCCCCGACTCATGAAGCTTTCTTT. Translation gives CASSDSPTHEAFF.

A few counts support this clonotype. The chain carries TRBV20-1 and TRBJ2-1; D tentatively reads TRBD1 or TRBD2 (5 bases each). CDR3 length: 14 amino acids. Trimming took 2 bases from V and 7 from J, leaving 15 bases between them. The germline CDR1 and CDR2 sequences are DFQATT and SNEGSKA (reference sequence). CDR3 residues: CSARPDARENEQFF. In DNA form, the CDR3 reads TGCAGTGCTAGACCAGATGCCAGGGAGAATGAGCAGTTCTTC.

The rearrangement links TRBV6-2 or TRBV6-3 to TRBJ1-5; D gene uncertain. The ends were cut back, 2 bases at V and 0 bases at J, with 11 bases in the middle. The CDR3 is made up of 16 amino acids. Germline assignment: CDR1 MNHEY and CDR2 SVGEGT. CDR3 residues: CASSYRETGSNQPQHF. CDR3 DNA: TGTGCCAGCAGTTACAGGGAAACGGGTAGCAATCAGCCCCAGCATTTT.

The J gene is TRBJ1-2, the V gene TRBV7-6; D is unresolved. This CDR3 is 15 amino acids long. V lost 1 base and J 0 bases, leaving 9 bases between the germline ends. CDR1 is SGHVS, CDR2 FNYEAQ, per germline. DNA for the CDR3: TGTGCCAGCAGCTTAGTACCAGCATCTAACTATGGCTACACCTTC. It encodes CASSLVPASNYGYTF.

This clonotype was seen a few times. CDR3 residues: CASSGGMPYEQYF. For the CDR3, the DNA is TGTGCCAGCTCGGGTGGGATGCCCTACGAGCAGTACTTC. This chain joins TRBV6-2 or TRBV6-3 and TRBJ2-7; no clear D. Germline loops: CDR1 MNHEY, CDR2 SVGEGT. Trimming took 8 bases from V and 2 from J, leaving 13 bases between them. CDR3 size: 13 residues.

The chain has TRBV3-1 and TRBJ1-2, with 8 bases identical to TRBD1. With V trimmed by 2 bases and J by 8 bases, 4 bases remained unmatched. The germline V gene has CDR1 LGHDT and CDR2 YNNKEL (reference sequence). This CDR3 comprises 13 residues. This CDR3 reads CASSQSGGGGYTF. Here the CDR3 DNA reads TGTGCCAGCAGCCAATCAGGGGGCGGCGGCTACACCTTC.

The V and J genes are TRBV27 and TRBJ2-3, with a possible D match to TRBD1 (6 bases). Per the germline V gene, CDR1 is MNHEY and CDR2 is SMNVEV (reference sequence). V lost 5 bases and J lost 6, with 15 bases in between. This CDR3 comprises 14 residues. The CDR3 here is CASSSTGKWDTQYF. In DNA, the CDR3 is TGTGCCAGCAGTAGCACAGGGAAGTGGGATACGCAGTATTTT.

This clonotype appeared a few times. V gene TRBV6-6 combines with J gene TRBJ1-6, with TRBD1 matching 7 bases. Germline V gene data show CDR1 as MNHNY and CDR2 as SVGAGI (reference sequence). The CDR3 covers 15 residues. With V trimmed by 6 bases and J by 5 bases, 7 bases remained unmatched. CDR3 amino acids: CASSRQGAHNSPLHF. The CDR3 coding sequence is TGTGCCAGCAGCCGACAGGGAGCACATAATTCACCCCTCCACTTT.

This chain links TRBV30 with TRBJ2-7; D is perhaps TRBD1 or TRBD2 (7 bases each). The V end was cut by 0 bases, the J end by 2 bases, with 11 bases between. From germline, CDR1 is GTSNPN and CDR2 SVGIG (reference sequence). The CDR3 contains 14 residues. DNA for the CDR3: TGTGCCTGGAGTGTGCGGGGGACAGCCTACGAGCAGTACTTC. This gives the protein CAWSVRGTAYEQYF.

The rearrangement joins TRBV6-5 to TRBJ1-2; 9 nucleotides align to TRBD1. Trimming at V came to 7 bases and at J to 4 bases, leaving 10 bases not matched to a gene. This CDR3 contains 15 residues. The V gene's germline CDR1 is MNHEY and CDR2 SVGAGI. In DNA form, the CDR3 reads TGTGCCAGCACCAAAACAGGGGGCCTAGGCTATGGCTACACCTTC. Residues: CASTKTGGLGYGYTF.